The 30 T cell receptor beta chains reported below all come from one sample, sequenced in a study of blood T cells in healthy people across ages (dated by TCRdb to the mid-2010s). The library relied on 5' RACE. Sequenced using an Illumina HiSeq 2500. The second PCR ran for roughly 7 to 11 cycles and used a J-beta primer mix along with a sample-barcoded 5' primer. TCRdb's own reprocessing of the public reads used fastp at Q25 and MiXCR and kept productive beta chains. Identical CDR3 protein sequences are pooled into one entry, listed with their most common genes and DNA. This sample has approximately 780,000 distinct CDR3 sequences in its table, and roughly 26% of those were observed once. About 3% of the sample is in the top ten clones. The same data also contributed to another study, on T cells of mothers and their children.

The source material was blood. Every receptor here comes from a boy between 10 and 17 years old in good health.

The chain couples TRBV5-1 to TRBJ2-7; tentatively, D is TRBD2 (6 bases). Germline assignment: CDR1 SGHRS and CDR2 YFSETQ. This CDR3 is 14 amino acids long. V lost 4 bases, J lost 7 bases, and 18 bases lay in between. The CDR3 DNA is TGCGCCAGCAGCCCCGGCGGCCAGGCGGGGGAGCAGTACTTC. Translated, it gives CASSPGGQAGEQYF.

This sequence joins TRBV25-1 and TRBJ2-4; TRBD1 aligns across 10 bases. There are 15 residues in the CDR3. The germline V gene has CDR1 MGHDK and CDR2 SYGVNS. Trimming removed 7 bases from V and 5 bases from J; junction bases left unmatched: 8. CDR3 DNA sequence: TGTGCCAGCATGAGGACAGGGGGTGCGGAAAACATTCAGTACTTC. Amino acid sequence: CASMRTGGAENIQYF.

This chain links TRBV3-1 with TRBJ2-1, with 15 bases fitting TRBD2. Germline V CDR1 and CDR2: LGHDT, YNNKEL (reference sequence). The CDR3 consists of 16 residues. Trimming at V came to 1 base and at J to 10 bases, leaving 5 bases not matched to a gene. CDR3 sequence (DNA): TGTGCCAGCAGCCAAGCCCCGGGACTAGCGGGGGGCGAGCAGTTCTTC. Amino acid sequence: CASSQAPGLAGGEQFF.

This clonotype appeared a few times. The V and J genes are TRBV30 and TRBJ2-1; either TRBD1 or TRBD2 may fit D (5 bases each). The CDR3 is 12 residues long. V lost 2 bases and J 5 bases, leaving 7 bases between the germline ends. CDR1 and CDR2 (germline): GTSNPN, SVGIG (reference sequence). The DNA of the CDR3 is TGTGCCTGGAGTTGGGGGAACAATGAGCAGTTCTTC. Translating it yields CAWSWGNNEQFF.

The DNA for the CDR3 is TGTGCCACCAGGGCCGACACGAGCTCCTACGAGCAGTACTTC. Translating it yields CATRADTSSYEQYF. V and J are TRBV15 and TRBJ2-7; D gene unclear. Per germline, CDR1 LNHNV and CDR2 YYDKDF (reference sequence). The CDR3 spans 14 residues. V lost 6 bases and J lost 0, with 12 bases in between.

This clonotype was counted between two and nine times. The CDR3 protein is CASSWSGGPTYEQYF. CDR3 nucleotide sequence: TGTGCCAGCAGCTGGAGCGGGGGGCCGACCTACGAGCAGTACTTC. V gene TRBV7-2 combines with J gene TRBJ2-5; 9 bases are a match to TRBD2. The J call may be mistaken, given a closer DNA end match to TRBJ2-7. This CDR3 spans 15 amino acids. Germline assignment: CDR1 SGHTA and CDR2 FQGNSA.

This chain connects TRBV20-1 to TRBJ1-2, with 9 nucleotides matching TRBD1. Germline loops: CDR1 DFQATT, CDR2 SNEGSKA (reference sequence). CDR3 length: 14 residues. V gave up 1 base and J gave up 2 bases; unmatched junction bases: 2. The CDR3 nucleotides are TGCAGTGCTAGAGGTGGGACAGGGAACTATGGCTACACCTTC. Its translation is CSARGGTGNYGYTF.

This sequence joins TRBV12-3 or TRBV12-4 and TRBJ1-5, with D possibly being TRBD1 (5 bases). CDR3 length: 16 residues. Trimming took 5 bases from V and 9 from J, leaving 23 bases between them. DNA for the CDR3: TGTGCCAGCAGTAGCGCTGGGGGGACGGGTCAAGGGCCCCAGCATTTT. As protein: CASSSAGGTGQGPQHF.

This clonotype was counted between two and nine times. The V gene is TRBV2, the J gene TRBJ1-3, with D possibly TRBD1 on 6 matching bases. Trimming cost V 5 bases and J 0 bases, with 20 bases left between them. This CDR3 is 18 amino acids long. From germline, CDR1 is SNHLY and CDR2 FYNNEI. The CDR3 region is CASSFRGGQPLSGNTIYF. CDR3 DNA: TGTGCCAGCAGTTTTAGGGGCGGACAGCCCCTCTCTGGAAACACCATATATTTT.

The CDR3 nucleotides read TGTGCCAGCAGCTCAACTACCGGGAGCACAGATACGCAGTATTTT. This gives the protein CASSSTTGSTDTQYF. V is TRBV5-4 and J is TRBJ2-3, with D unresolved. This CDR3 comprises 15 residues. V shed 3 bases and J shed 0 bases, with 11 bases lying between them. The germline V gene encodes CDR1 SGHNT and CDR2 YYREEE (reference sequence).

This clonotype was detected a few times. This sequence joins TRBV12-3 or TRBV12-4 and TRBJ1-4; the D gene is possibly TRBD1 (5 bases). V was cut by 5 bases and J by 6 bases, with 16 bases left in between. The CDR3 contains 15 residues. This CDR3 reads CASSLVGGMDEKLFF. CDR3 DNA: TGTGCCAGCAGTCTAGTTGGGGGGATGGATGAAAAACTGTTTTTT.

This chain connects TRBV14 to TRBJ2-1; 13 nucleotides agree with TRBD2. CDR3 size: 17 residues. V was clipped by 1 base and J by 7 bases; unmatched bases: 7. The germline V gene has CDR1 SGHDN and CDR2 FVKESK. CDR3 sequence reads: CASSQGGLAGKGNEQFF. CDR3 DNA sequence: TGTGCCAGCAGCCAAGGGGGACTAGCGGGGAAAGGGAATGAGCAGTTCTTC.

The chain uses TRBV7-9 and TRBJ2-5; D not resolved. This CDR3 region has 15 residues. The V end was cut by 4 bases, the J end by 3 bases, with 15 bases between. Germline CDR1 is SEHNR and CDR2 is FQNEAQ (reference sequence). The CDR3 DNA reads as TGTGCCAGCAGCTCCCGGGCCAGTACAGAAGAGACCCAGTACTTC. It encodes CASSSRASTEETQYF. The full variable domain, in which reference TRBV7-9 and TRBJ2-5 provide the parts outside the CDR3, is DTGVSQNPRHKITKRGQNVTFRCDPISEHNRLYWYRQTLGQGPEFLTYFQNEAQLEKSRLLSDRFSAERPKGSFSTLEIQRTEQGDSAMYLCASSSRASTEETQYFGPGTRLLVL.

CDR3 sequence: CASSLEQPSYNEQFF. Written as DNA, the CDR3 is TGCGCCAGCAGCTTGGAGCAGCCCTCCTACAATGAGCAGTTCTTC. This chain links TRBV5-1 with TRBJ2-1; D not certain. The CDR3 loop spans 15 amino acids. Looked up from germline, CDR1 is SGHRS and CDR2 is YFSETQ. The V end was cut by 0 bases, the J end by 0 bases, with 7 bases between.

CDR3 in DNA: TGTGCCAGCAGCTTAGCGCAAAGTACGCAGTATTTT. Translation: CASSLAQSTQYF. The chain is built from TRBV11-2 and TRBJ2-3; D uncertain. Trimming took off 1 base at V and 8 bases at J, with 7 bases between the two ends. Germline CDR1 reads SGHAT; CDR2 reads FQNNGV. The CDR3 extends over 12 amino acids.

This clonotype has more than one count but fewer than ten. The rearrangement uses TRBV11-2 and TRBJ2-6; 7 bases are shared with TRBD1. The CDR3 has 18 residues. The V gene end was trimmed by 1 base and the J gene end by 0 bases; junction bases not matched to a gene: 6. Germline V CDR1 and CDR2: SGHAT, FQNNGV. The CDR3 reads CASSLGQGDLSGANVLTF. CDR3 sequence (DNA): TGTGCCAGCAGCTTAGGACAGGGCGATCTCTCTGGGGCCAACGTCCTGACTTTC.

The genes are TRBV9 and TRBJ1-2; D gene unclear. The germline gives CDR1 SGDLS, CDR2 YYNGEE. There are 13 residues in the CDR3. V was trimmed by 9 bases and J by 2 bases, leaving 14 bases between them. CDR3 loop: CATKSHVNYGYTF. CDR3 DNA: TGTGCCACCAAGTCCCACGTGAACTATGGCTACACCTTC.

This clonotype was seen more than once but under ten times. The V and J genes are TRBV12-3 or TRBV12-4 and TRBJ1-1; 8 positions agree with TRBD1. V lost 5 bases to trimming and J lost 4 bases; unmatched junction nucleotides: 6. The CDR3 has 14 amino acids. The CDR3, as DNA: TGTGCCAGCAGTCTCAGGGGGCGGAGCACTGAAGCTTTCTTT. Residues: CASSLRGRSTEAFF.

The rearrangement links TRBV5-1 to TRBJ1-1; the D gene is possibly TRBD1 (5 bases). This CDR3 is built from 16 residues. CDR1 and CDR2 (germline): SGHRS, YFSETQ. V dropped 1 base and J dropped 0 bases, with 13 bases sitting between them. CDR3 DNA: TGCGCCAGCAGCTTGACAGGTCTACCCATGAACACTGAAGCTTTCTTT. Amino acids: CASSLTGLPMNTEAFF.

The sample holds a few counts of this clonotype. This chain uses TRBV20-1 with TRBJ2-5; 8 nucleotides agree with TRBD2. The V gene end was trimmed by 2 bases and the J gene end by 4 bases; junction bases not matched to a gene: 9. The CDR3 runs to 15 residues. CDR1 and CDR2 from the germline V gene are DFQATT and SNEGSKA (reference sequence). The CDR3 loop reads CSARPSGGGIETQYF. CDR3 bases: TGCAGTGCTAGACCAAGCGGGGGAGGTATAGAGACCCAGTACTTC.

The chain joins TRBV6-2 or TRBV6-3 to TRBJ1-5; 7 bases agree with TRBD1. Per germline, CDR1 MNHEY and CDR2 SVGEGT. The CDR3 loop spans 15 amino acids. V dropped 6 bases and J dropped 5; count of bases not matched to a gene: 10. CDR3 nucleotides: TGTGCCAGCAGCCGAAGCACCAGGGGGGATCAGCCCCAGCATTTT. This codes for CASSRSTRGDQPQHF.

In its sample, this clonotype was seen many times. V gene TRBV12-5 combines with J gene TRBJ2-5, with D uncertain. TRBJ2-7 explains the end of the DNA better; the J call may be wrong. Germline lookup yields CDR1 LGHNT and CDR2 FRNRAP. The CDR3 has 12 amino acids. CDR3 loop: CASGFQSYEQYF. The CDR3 region has the DNA TGTGCTAGTGGTTTTCAGTCCTACGAGCAGTACTTC.

This clonotype appeared many times. At one end, the junction sequence differs from germline, possibly due to a read error. V and J are TRBV5-1 and TRBJ1-1, with D possibly TRBD1 on 5 matching bases. This CDR3 has 13 residues. The germline gives CDR1 SGHRS, CDR2 YFSETQ. CDR3 DNA: TGTGCCAGCAGCTTCACAGGGAACACTGAAGCTTTCTTT. Its protein product is CASSFTGNTEAFF. Looking up the rest from reference TRBV5-1 and TRBJ1-1 gives the full variable domain: KAGVTQTPRYLIKTRGQQVTLSCSPISGHRSVSWYQQTPGQGLQFLFEYFSETQRNKGNFPGRFSGRQFSNSRSEMNVSTLELGDSALYLCASSFTGNTEAFFGQGTRLTVV.

The rearrangement uses TRBV5-6 and TRBJ2-7; D possibly corresponds to TRBD2 (8 bases). Trimming took off 1 base at V and 1 base at J, with 15 bases between the two ends. The CDR3 is made up of 16 amino acids. Germline assignment: CDR1 SGHDT and CDR2 YYEEEE. The CDR3 DNA follows: TGTGCCAGCAGCTTGCGACAGGGACTAGGGTCCTACGAGCAGTACTTC. Translating it yields CASSLRQGLGSYEQYF.

This clonotype showed up just a few times. The rearrangement joins TRBV5-1 to TRBJ2-7; 9 nucleotides align to TRBD1. Trimming cost V 4 bases and J 7 bases; bases outside gene matches: 9. The germline V gene encodes CDR1 SGHRS and CDR2 YFSETQ. The CDR3 has 14 amino acids. The CDR3 DNA reads TGCGCCAGCAGCCTAATGGACAGGGGAGTAGAGCAGTACTTC. Its protein is CASSLMDRGVEQYF.

For this clonotype: At one end the junction does not follow the germline gene, possibly because of a read error. The chain joins TRBV27 to TRBJ2-5; TRBD2 matches 7 bases. CDR1 is MNHEY and CDR2 is SMNVEV in the germline V gene (reference sequence). The CDR3 spans 17 residues. The CDR3 region is CTSSPQPTAGVQETQYF. The CDR3 nucleotides read TGTACCAGCAGTCCCCAGCCCACGGCGGGGGTTCAAGAGACCCAGTACTTC.

The rearrangement joins TRBV20-1 to TRBJ2-1; tentatively, D is TRBD1 or TRBD2 (5 bases each). Germline CDR1 reads DFQATT; CDR2 reads SNEGSKA (reference sequence). Trimming pared 5 bases from V and 8 bases from J, leaving 19 bases between. The CDR3 contains 14 residues. The CDR3 region has the DNA TGCAGTGCTCCTCCCAGGGAGTTTAGGGATGAGCAGTTCTTC. Its translation: CSAPPREFRDEQFF.

Only a few counts were recorded for this clonotype. The rearrangement joins TRBV7-3 to TRBJ2-1; 7 bases are a match to TRBD1. The germline CDR1 and CDR2 sequences are SGHTA and FQGTGA. V was pared by 5 bases and J by 6 bases, with 10 bases of the junction left unmatched. This CDR3 comprises 15 residues. CDR3 in DNA: TGTGCCAGCAGCCCCCGACAGGGAGTAGGCAATGAGCAGTTCTTC. This encodes CASSPRQGVGNEQFF.

The V and J genes are TRBV4-2 and TRBJ1-4, with 10 bases matching TRBD1. Losses at the gene ends were 1 base for V and 3 bases for J; bases not matched to a gene: 2. Germline values: CDR1 LGHNA, CDR2 YNFKEQ. The CDR3 totals 16 residues. The CDR3 spells CASSQGDRGPNEKLFF. CDR3 nucleotide sequence: TGTGCCAGCAGCCAAGGGGACAGGGGACCTAATGAAAAACTGTTTTTT.

V gene TRBV12-3 or TRBV12-4 combines with J gene TRBJ1-6; D uncertain. V gave up 7 bases and J gave up 4 bases, with 5 bases separating them. This CDR3 has 12 residues. CDR3 DNA: TGTGCCAGCACCTCATATAATTCACCCCTCCACTTT. Translated: CASTSYNSPLHF.